These 17 T cell receptor beta chains share one sample of origin, sequenced in a study of CDR3 diversity in severe acne. From the PCR reads, TCRdb called clonotypes with MiXCR, one entry per CDR3 protein. The repertoire consists of 84,000 or so distinct CDR3 sequences, with over 45% occurring once and the leading ten covering about 9.5%. Sequences were obtained from blood. Every receptor here comes from a male donor in good health, serving as a control.

CDR3 DNA sequence: TGTGCCAGCAGTGTTAGTATGAACACTGAAGCTTTCTTT. Translation: CASSVSMNTEAFF. The chain recombines TRBV2 with TRBJ1-1, with D unresolved. CDR3 length equals 13 residues. CDR1 and CDR2 (germline): SNHLY, FYNNEI. Trimming cost V 4 bases and J 0 bases, with 6 bases left between them.

The rearrangement links TRBV20-1 to TRBJ2-1; 9 positions match TRBD1. Germline values: CDR1 DFQATT, CDR2 SNEGSKA (reference sequence). After removal of 8 bases from V and 9 bases from J, the junction contained 11 bases not matched to a gene. The CDR3 runs 13 residues. In DNA form, the CDR3 reads TGCAGTTTGTCGGGACAGGGTAATGGTGAGCAGTTCTTC. Its protein product is CSLSGQGNGEQFF.

This clonotype was counted ten times or more. The chain uses TRBV19 and TRBJ1-3, with D tentatively TRBD1 (6 bases). Germline CDR1 LNHDA, CDR2 SQIVND (reference sequence). Trimming left V 10 bases short and J 4 bases short, with 14 bases between. This CDR3 has 13 residues. CDR3 amino acids: CATADSWGNTIYF. CDR3 DNA sequence: TGTGCCACCGCGGACAGCTGGGGAAACACCATATATTTT.

As DNA, the CDR3 is TGTGCCAGCAGCCAAGAAGGCAGGTACTCTGGGGCCAACGTCCTGACTTTC. Amino acids: CASSQEGRYSGANVLTF. The chain uses TRBV9 and TRBJ2-6, with unresolved D. The CDR3 contains 17 residues. Germline CDR1 and CDR2: SGDLS and YYNGEE. V lost 4 bases to trimming and J lost 0 bases, with 14 bases between them.

This sequence joins TRBV19 and TRBJ2-7; 8 bases agree with TRBD1. The V gene's germline CDR1 is LNHDA and CDR2 SQIVND (reference sequence). CDR3 length: 17 residues. V lost 5 bases to trimming and J lost 4 bases; unmatched junction nucleotides: 16. The CDR3 bases are TGTGCCAGTAGTCCGAGATCGTCGGGACAGGCGACTTACGAGCAGTACTTC. Its translation: CASSPRSSGQATYEQYF.

The chain recombines TRBV6-6 with TRBJ2-5; D gene uncertain. Trimming took 1 base from V and 0 from J, leaving 6 bases between them. Germline values: CDR1 MNHNY, CDR2 SVGAGI (reference sequence). This CDR3 comprises 14 residues. The CDR3 is CASSYYSNQETQYF. In DNA form, the CDR3 reads TGTGCCAGCAGTTACTACAGTAACCAAGAGACCCAGTACTTC.

This clonotype was seen a handful of times. The rearrangement links TRBV15 to TRBJ1-5, with D possibly TRBD1 on 5 matching bases. Germline values: CDR1 LNHNV, CDR2 YYDKDF (reference sequence). With 3 bases removed from V and 1 base from J, the gap between germline ends came to 10 bases. The CDR3 is 15 residues long. The CDR3 loop reads CATSSPRDSNQPQHF. The CDR3 bases are TGTGCCACCAGCAGCCCCCGGGACAGCAATCAGCCCCAGCATTTT.

As regards this clonotype: At one of its ends the junction is not consistent with the germline gene, which may arise from a read error. The chain carries TRBV6-1 and TRBJ2-5; D is unclear. The CDR3 is 14 residues long. In germline, CDR1 is MNHNS, CDR2 SASEGT. CDR3 nucleotide sequence: TGTACCAGCAGTGGCCTGCCAGCTGATGAGTCCCAGTACTTC. This gives the protein CTSSGLPADESQYF.

This clonotype was seen at least ten times. CDR3 loop: CSAWTGNQPQHF. The DNA of the CDR3 is TGCAGTGCTTGGACAGGGAATCAGCCCCAGCATTTT. This chain links TRBV20-1 with TRBJ1-5; TRBD1 matches at 8 bases. V dropped 5 bases and J dropped 4; count of bases not matched to a gene: 1. This CDR3 is built from 12 residues. CDR1 and CDR2 from the germline V gene are DFQATT and SNEGSKA (reference sequence).

For this clonotype: One base away lies a much larger clone, so this may be a sequencing read error. The V call is TRBV6-5, the J call TRBJ1-1; D is unresolved. Looked up from germline, CDR1 is MNHEY and CDR2 is SVGAGI. This CDR3 has 13 amino acids. CDR3 sequence (DNA): TGTGCCGGCAGTTACGGGATGGGCACTGAAGCTTTCTTT. Amino acids: CAGSYGMGTEAFF.

This clonotype has ten or more counts. The chain links TRBV6-5 to TRBJ1-1; D remains ambiguous. From germline, CDR1 is MNHEY and CDR2 SVGAGI. The CDR3 contains 17 residues. V was clipped by 0 bases and J by 1 base, with 15 bases between them. The CDR3 loop is CASSYSWQRRSNTEAFF. In nucleotides, the CDR3 is TGTGCCAGCAGTTACTCGTGGCAGAGGCGGTCGAACACTGAAGCTTTCTTT.

The chain combines TRBV6-5 with TRBJ2-2; 16 positions match TRBD2. V gave up 0 bases and J gave up 5 bases; unmatched junction bases: 3. The CDR3 has 18 amino acids. CDR1 is MNHEY and CDR2 is SVGAGI in the germline V gene. CDR3 in amino acids: CASSYSGLAGGGTGELFF. DNA of the CDR3: TGTGCCAGCAGTTACTCGGGACTAGCGGGAGGGGGGACCGGGGAGCTGTTTTTT.

The rearrangement links TRBV28 to TRBJ1-5; a weak D match, TRBD1 (5 bases). The V gene's germline CDR1 is MDHEN and CDR2 SYDVKM. This CDR3 is 12 amino acids long. V dropped 6 bases and J dropped 6 bases, with 9 bases sitting between them. CDR3 sequence (DNA): TGTGCCAGCAGCCAGGGTTTTCAGCCCCAGCATTTT. Translating it yields CASSQGFQPQHF.

The chain couples TRBV12-3 or TRBV12-4 to TRBJ1-1; no clear D. Trimming took 5 bases from V and 5 from J, leaving 9 bases between them. The CDR3 length is 12 residues. DNA for the CDR3: TGTGCCAGCAGTAGCGGGGAGACTGAAGCTTTCTTT. Its protein is CASSSGETEAFF.

As concerns this clonotype: Germline is not matched at one junction end, which may reflect a read error. V usage is TRBV20-1 and J usage is TRBJ2-3; 9 bases align to TRBD2. Germline CDR1 DFQATT, CDR2 SNEGSKA (reference sequence). This CDR3 has 15 residues. This CDR3 reads CSVGAGGPSLIRAHF. DNA for the CDR3: TGCAGCGTAGGGGCGGGAGGGCCCTCGCTGATACGCGCCCATTTT.

The chain couples TRBV11-1 to TRBJ2-7, with a weak D call TRBD1 (6 bases). The CDR3 loop spans 15 amino acids. Germline V gene sequence: CDR1 SGHAT, CDR2 FQDESV (reference sequence). The ends were cut back, 5 bases at V and 2 bases at J, with 16 bases in the middle. The CDR3 nucleotides are TGTGCCAGCAGCGTGACACAGGGTAGCCCCTACGAGCAGTACTTC. Translation: CASSVTQGSPYEQYF.

V gene TRBV19 combines with J gene TRBJ1-5; 9 bases map to TRBD1. CDR1 and CDR2 (germline): LNHDA, SQIVND (reference sequence). The V segment lost 9 bases and the J segment 6 bases; nucleotides outside the gene matches: 12. CDR3 length equals 15 residues. This CDR3 is CASYATGQGGQPQHF. CDR3 DNA: TGTGCCAGCTATGCCACGGGACAGGGAGGTCAGCCCCAGCATTTT.